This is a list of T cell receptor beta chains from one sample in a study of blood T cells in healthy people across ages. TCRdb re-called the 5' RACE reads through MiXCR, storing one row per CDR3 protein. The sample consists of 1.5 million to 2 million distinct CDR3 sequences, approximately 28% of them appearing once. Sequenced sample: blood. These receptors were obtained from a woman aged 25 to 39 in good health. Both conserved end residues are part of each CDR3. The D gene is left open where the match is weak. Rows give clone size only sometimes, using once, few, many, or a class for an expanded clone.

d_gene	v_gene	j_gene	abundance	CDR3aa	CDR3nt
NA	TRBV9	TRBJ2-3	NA	CASSVGVTQYF	TGTGCCAGCAGCGTCGGGGTTACGCAGTATTTT
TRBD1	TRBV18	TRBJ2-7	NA	CASSSRQGEDYEQYF	TGTGCCAGCTCAAGCCGACAGGGGGAAGACTACGAGCAGTACTTC
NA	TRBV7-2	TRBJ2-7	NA	CASSLQLVFSEQYF	TGTGCCAGCAGCTTGCAGTTGGTGTTCTCCGAGCAGTACTTC
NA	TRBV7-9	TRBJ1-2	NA	CASSLVGGDYGHTF	TGTGCCAGCAGCTTAGTGGGGGGAGACTATGGCCACACCTTC
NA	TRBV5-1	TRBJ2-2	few	CASSFEVLGETGELFF	TGCGCCAGCAGCTTTGAGGTTCTGGGGGAAACCGGGGAGCTGTTTTTT
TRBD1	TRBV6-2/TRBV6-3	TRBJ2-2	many	CASSPRTGGDTGELFF	TGTGCCAGCAGCCCCCGGACAGGGGGGGACACCGGGGAGCTGTTTTTT
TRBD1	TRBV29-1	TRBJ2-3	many	CSPQGTDLTDTQYF	TGCAGCCCCCAGGGGACAGACCTCACAGATACGCAGTATTTT
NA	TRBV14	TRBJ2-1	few	CASSQVAPREDEQFF	TGTGCCAGCAGCCAAGTGGCCCCCCGCGAGGATGAGCAGTTCTTC
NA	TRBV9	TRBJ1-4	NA	CASSEGTVTNEKLFF	TGTGCCAGCAGCGAGGGGACTGTGACTAATGAAAAACTGTTTTTT
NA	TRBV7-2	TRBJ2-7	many	CASSLRRSVGEQYF	TGTGCCAGCAGCTTACGTCGGAGCGTGGGCGAGCAGTACTTC